This T cell receptor beta chain emerged from a study of blood T cell repertoires in COVID-19. Study-wide background: Researchers got acute and convalescent COVID-19 samples from the United States, Italy and Spain.

The count of this clone is one. Clones were read by immunoSEQ multiplex PCR, and TCRdb kept only the in-frame ones, dropping some. The sample contains over 150,000 clones, about 88% of which appear only once. Cohorts were assigned according to the clinical history that participants reported. The TCR originated in a woman between 18 and 29 years old who had recovered from COVID-19. The sample consisted of PBMCs or T cells enriched from blood (not recorded which).

The chain's CDR3 is CASRQGRNTEAFF. The CDR3 DNA is TGTGCCAGCAGACAGGGGCGTAACACTGAAGCTTTCTTT. The chain has TRBV2 and TRBJ1-1, with 7 bases lining up with TRBD1. The CDR3 is 13 amino acids. V lost 6 bases to trimming and J lost 2 bases; unmatched junction nucleotides: 3. The germline gives CDR1 SNHLY, CDR2 FYNNEI.